These T cell receptor beta chains were read from a single sample in a study of control samples from healthy donors and cancer patients. Using immunoSEQ multiplex PCR, the repertoire was profiled, and TCRdb retains in-frame clones only, with some absent. The sample records tens of thousands of clones, around 90% being singletons. The specimen sequenced was PBMCs. These TCRs come from a man aged 35 to 55 with colorectal cancer. The CDR3 runs from the conserved cysteine through the conserved F or W. The D gene is left open where the match is weak. The size of a clone is reported for some rows only, either as once, few or many, or as a class for expanded clones.

j_gene: TRBJ2-5
abundance: -
d_gene: -
v_gene: TRBV29-1
CDR3nt: TGCAGCGCGGATCCGCAAGAGACCCAGTACTTC
CDR3aa: CSADPQETQYF

j_gene: TRBJ1-6
abundance: -
d_gene: -
v_gene: TRBV7-8
CDR3nt: TGTGCCAGCAGCTTACTTGGGGGGCGTTCACCCCTCCACTTT
CDR3aa: CASSLLGGRSPLHF

j_gene: TRBJ2-2
abundance: -
d_gene: -
v_gene: TRBV5-8
CDR3nt: TGTGCCAGCAGCCGGGGACGAGGATCCGGGGAGCTGTTTTTT
CDR3aa: CASSRGRGSGELFF

j_gene: TRBJ2-5
abundance: -
d_gene: TRBD2
v_gene: TRBV15
CDR3nt: TGTGCCACCAGCAGAGATCCTAGCGGGAGTGGAGAGACCCAGTACTTC
CDR3aa: CATSRDPSGSGETQYF

j_gene: TRBJ1-1
abundance: -
d_gene: -
v_gene: TRBV4-2
CDR3nt: TGTGCCAGCAGCTCGAACGTTGGGGGTCCCACTGAAGCTTTCTTT
CDR3aa: CASSSNVGGPTEAFF

j_gene: TRBJ2-7
abundance: -
d_gene: -
v_gene: TRBV18
CDR3nt: TGTGCCAGCTCTTTGGGCAGACTGACATACGAGCAGTACTTC
CDR3aa: CASSLGRLTYEQYF

j_gene: TRBJ1-1
abundance: -
d_gene: -
v_gene: TRBV5-1
CDR3nt: TGCGCCAGCAGCTATACAGGGACCAACACTGAAGCTTTCTTT
CDR3aa: CASSYTGTNTEAFF

j_gene: TRBJ1-1
abundance: once
d_gene: TRBD1
v_gene: TRBV16
CDR3nt: TGTGCCAGCAGCCAATCTAGGACAGGGAACACTGAAGCTTTCTTT
CDR3aa: CASSQSRTGNTEAFF

j_gene: TRBJ2-7
abundance: -
d_gene: -
v_gene: TRBV29-1
CDR3nt: TGCAGCGTAGCCGGGACCCCAATTGGGATCCACTACGAGCAGTACTTC
CDR3aa: CSVAGTPIGIHYEQYF

j_gene: TRBJ1-3
abundance: -
d_gene: -
v_gene: TRBV7-9
CDR3nt: TGTGCCAGCAGTCTTCCTAGGGATAATTCGGTCCCCGGAAACACCATATATTTT
CDR3aa: CASSLPRDNSVPGNTIYF

j_gene: TRBJ2-7
abundance: -
d_gene: -
v_gene: TRBV10-3
CDR3nt: TGTGCCATCAGTGAGCGACTAGTATCCTACGAGCAGTACTTC
CDR3aa: CAISERLVSYEQYF

j_gene: TRBJ2-1
abundance: -
d_gene: -
v_gene: TRBV27
CDR3nt: TGTGCCAGCAGGTACAGTAGAGCCTCCTACAATGAGCAGTTCTTC
CDR3aa: CASRYSRASYNEQFF

j_gene: TRBJ1-4
abundance: -
d_gene: -
v_gene: TRBV5-5
CDR3nt: TGTGCCAGCAGCTCCGGGCTGGGAAGGAATGAAAAACTGTTTTTT
CDR3aa: CASSSGLGRNEKLFF

j_gene: TRBJ1-1
abundance: once
d_gene: -
v_gene: TRBV11-3
CDR3nt: TGTGCCAGCAGCATACAGGGAATGAACACTGAAGCTTTCTTT
CDR3aa: CASSIQGMNTEAFF

j_gene: TRBJ2-5
abundance: -
d_gene: -
v_gene: TRBV12-2
CDR3nt: TGTGCAAGTCGCTCCCGGCCCCCGGGCCGGGAGACCCAGTACTTC
CDR3aa: CASRSRPPGRETQYF

j_gene: TRBJ1-6
abundance: -
d_gene: -
v_gene: TRBV19
CDR3nt: TGTGCCAGTAGTTTGGGGCGGAATAATTCACCCCTCCACTTT
CDR3aa: CASSLGRNNSPLHF

j_gene: TRBJ1-6
abundance: -
d_gene: -
v_gene: TRBV27
CDR3nt: TGTGCCAGCAGTTTTGATGGCTTCCTTTCACCCCTCCACTTT
CDR3aa: CASSFDGFLSPLHF

j_gene: TRBJ2-1
abundance: -
d_gene: -
v_gene: TRBV5-5
CDR3nt: TGTGCCAGCAGCTCAGCTATTTCTGAGAGCTCCTACAATGAGCAGTTCTTC
CDR3aa: CASSSAISESSYNEQFF

j_gene: TRBJ2-7
abundance: once
d_gene: -
v_gene: TRBV28
CDR3nt: TGTGCCAGCCGTCCGAACAGGACTGGCGACGAGCAGTACTTC
CDR3aa: CASRPNRTGDEQYF

j_gene: TRBJ2-7
abundance: few
d_gene: -
v_gene: TRBV24-1
CDR3nt: TGTGCCACCAGTGCGGGAAGGGACGAAAACGAGCAGTACTTC
CDR3aa: CATSAGRDENEQYF

j_gene: TRBJ1-2
abundance: -
d_gene: TRBD1
v_gene: TRBV6-5
CDR3nt: TGTGCCAGCAGTTACGCAGGGACAGCCGGGTTTGGCTACACCTTC
CDR3aa: CASSYAGTAGFGYTF

j_gene: TRBJ1-1
abundance: -
d_gene: -
v_gene: TRBV19
CDR3nt: TGTGCCAGTAGTTGGGGGAACACTGAAGCTTTCTTT
CDR3aa: CASSWGNTEAFF

j_gene: TRBJ2-4
abundance: -
d_gene: TRBD1
v_gene: TRBV9
CDR3nt: TGTGCCAGCAGCGCCGCAGGGGGCCCCTTGGATCTCGGGGATCTAGCCAAAAACATTCAGTACTTC
CDR3aa: CASSAAGGPLDLGDLAKNIQYF

j_gene: TRBJ2-1
abundance: -
d_gene: TRBD2
v_gene: TRBV9
CDR3nt: TGTGCCAGCAGCTATCGAGGGGAGGGAGGGCCTGTGGATGAGCAGTTCTTC
CDR3aa: CASSYRGEGGPVDEQFF

j_gene: TRBJ2-7
abundance: -
d_gene: TRBD1
v_gene: TRBV10-1
CDR3nt: TGCGCCAGCAGTCCCCTCCGTCCCGGGACAGGTCACTATTCTCCACTTTACGAGCAGTACTTC
CDR3aa: CASSPLRPGTGHYSPLYEQYF

j_gene: TRBJ1-2
abundance: -
d_gene: TRBD1
v_gene: TRBV6-1
CDR3nt: TGTGCCAGCAGTGAAGCGACAGGGGGCGGCTACACCTTC
CDR3aa: CASSEATGGGYTF

j_gene: TRBJ2-7
abundance: once
d_gene: -
v_gene: TRBV10-3
CDR3nt: TGTGCCATCAGTGAACAGGGAAGCTCCTACGAGCAGTACTTC
CDR3aa: CAISEQGSSYEQYF